Described below is a single T cell receptor beta chain sequence and its context. Its matching antigen is unknown. A multiplex PCR was run with 60 Vbeta primers and 13 Jbeta primers. TCRdb's copy holds only in-frame clones and misses some; the assay was immunoSEQ multiplex PCR. The table has roughly 130,000 clones, around 79% seen once; the top ten hold roughly 0.87%. These data originate in a study of cytomegalovirus exposure and HLA in healthy donors. Study observations and caveats: With high specificity and sensitivity, the classifier reportedly diagnosed cytomegalovirus status. Immune exposure was documented only through CMV serostatus. According to the study, some 160 TCR beta chains were cytomegalovirus-associated. V- and J-gene trimming of TCR beta was linked (in a later analysis) to a missense DCLRE1C variant.

Sequenced material: PBMCs. This sequence originates from a man aged 18 to 30 in good health and CMV-seronegative.

The CDR3 here is CASSPTALQLGEQFF. The CDR3 nucleotides read TGTGCCAGCAGCCCGACAGCCCTACAACTTGGTGAGCAGTTCTTC. V usage is TRBV5-6 and J usage is TRBJ2-1; possible D gene TRBD1, 5 bases. Germline CDR1 is SGHDT and CDR2 is YYEEEE. With 4 bases removed from V and 9 bases from J, the gap between germline ends came to 20 bases. The CDR3 contains 15 residues. The full variable domain, completed using reference TRBV5-6 and TRBJ2-1, is DAGVTQSPTHLIKTRGQQVTLRCSPKSGHDTVSWYQQALGQGPQFIFQYYEEEERQRGNFPDRFSGHQFPNYSSELNVNALLLGDSALYLCASSPTALQLGEQFFGPGTRLTVL.